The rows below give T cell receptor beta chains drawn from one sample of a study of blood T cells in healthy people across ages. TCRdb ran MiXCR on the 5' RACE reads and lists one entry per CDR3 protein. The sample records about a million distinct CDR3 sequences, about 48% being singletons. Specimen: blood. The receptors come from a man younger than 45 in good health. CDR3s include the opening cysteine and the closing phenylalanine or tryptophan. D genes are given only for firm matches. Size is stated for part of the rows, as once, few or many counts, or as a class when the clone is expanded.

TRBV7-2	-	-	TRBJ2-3	CASSRSGYTQYF	TGTGCCAGCAGCAGGTCCGGGTATACGCAGTATTTT
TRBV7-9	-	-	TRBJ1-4	CASSSRRFGATNENLFF	TGTGCCAGCAGCTCCCGGCGGTTTGGTGCAACTAATGAAAACCTGTTTTTT
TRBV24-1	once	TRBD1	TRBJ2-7	CATSEAQGAHSYEQYF	TGTGCCACCAGTGAAGCACAGGGGGCGCATTCGTACGAGCAGTACTTC
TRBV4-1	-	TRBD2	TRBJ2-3	CASSQDGTSGGGRYTQYF	TGCGCCAGCAGCCAAGATGGGACTAGCGGGGGTGGGAGGTATACGCAGTATTTT
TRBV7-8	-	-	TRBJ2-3	CASSTDSSTSTDTQYF	TGTGCCAGCAGCACAGACTCTAGCACTAGCACAGATACGCAGTATTTT
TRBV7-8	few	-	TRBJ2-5	CASSPLDYPQETQYF	TGTGCCAGCAGCCCACTGGACTATCCCCAAGAGACCCAGTACTTC
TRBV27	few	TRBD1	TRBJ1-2	CASSRTGQSYGYTF	TGTGCCAGCAGTCGGACGGGACAGTCCTATGGCTACACCTTC
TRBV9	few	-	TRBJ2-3	CASSPPGGFADTQYF	TGTGCCAGCAGCCCCCCAGGGGGGTTTGCAGATACGCAGTATTTT
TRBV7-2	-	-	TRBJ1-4	CASSLKGQSYEKLFF	TGTGCCAGCAGCTTAAAAGGACAGAGCTACGAAAAACTGTTTTTT
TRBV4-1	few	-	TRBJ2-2	CASSQDYRGELFF	TGCGCCAGCAGCCAAGATTATCGCGGGGAGCTGTTTTTT
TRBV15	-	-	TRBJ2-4	CATRSGDSLNIQYF	TGTGCCACCAGGTCAGGAGACAGCCTAAACATTCAGTACTTC
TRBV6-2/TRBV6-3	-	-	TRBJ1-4	CASSYGTGKLFF	TGTGCCAGCAGTTACGGGACCGGAAAACTGTTTTTT
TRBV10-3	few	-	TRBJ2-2	CAISHGSDTGELFF	TGTGCCATCAGTCACGGGTCGGACACCGGGGAGCTGTTTTTT
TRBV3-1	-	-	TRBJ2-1	CASSQDNSGSKNEQFF	TGTGCCAGCAGCCAAGATAACTCTGGGAGTAAAAATGAGCAGTTCTTC
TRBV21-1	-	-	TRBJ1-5	CASNRDRGTQPQHF	TGTGCCAGCAACCGGGACAGGGGTACTCAGCCCCAGCATTTT
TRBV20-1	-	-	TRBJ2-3	CSARDSYGGSTTDTQYF	TGCAGTGCTAGAGATTCTTACGGGGGAAGTACCACAGATACGCAGTATTTT
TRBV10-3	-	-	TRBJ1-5	CAIRDSRNSNQPQHF	TGTGCCATCAGGGACTCGAGGAATAGCAATCAGCCCCAGCATTTT
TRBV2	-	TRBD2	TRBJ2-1	CASSELAGGRNEQFF	TGTGCCAGCAGTGAATTAGCGGGGGGACGGAATGAGCAGTTCTTC
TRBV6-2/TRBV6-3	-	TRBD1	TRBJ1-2	CASGRQGAYGYTF	TGTGCCAGCGGACGACAGGGTGCCTATGGCTACACCTTC
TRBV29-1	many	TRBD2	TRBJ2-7	CSASKTSGAYEQYF	TGCAGCGCCTCGAAGACTAGCGGCGCCTACGAGCAGTACTTC
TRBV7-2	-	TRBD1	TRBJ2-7	CASSHQSGTGVNEQYF	TGTGCCAGCAGCCACCAGAGTGGGACAGGGGTCAACGAGCAGTACTTC
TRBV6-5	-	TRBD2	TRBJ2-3	CASRLAGPSTDTQYF	TGTGCCAGCAGATTAGCGGGACCTAGCACAGATACGCAGTATTTT